The rows below give T cell receptor beta chains drawn from one sample of a study of regulatory T cells in long-lasting Graves disease. Each CDR3 protein is one row after TCRdb ran MiXCR on the multiplex PCR reads. Altogether 600,000 to 850,000 distinct CDR3 sequences are present, 25% to 35% being singletons, with the ten largest covering roughly 46%. The sequencing here drew on peripheral blood mononuclear cells (PBMCs), taken when the disease was refractory, from a patient treated with antithyroid drugs. These receptors came from a female donor with Graves disease. Both conserved end residues are part of each CDR3. The D gene is left open where the match is weak. Expanded clones are given a class, and other clones once, few, many or no size at all.

>NA|TRBJ2-2|NA|TRBV19
CASSIGRITGELFF
TGTGCCAGTAGTATTGGAAGGATAACCGGGGAGCTGTTTTTT
>NA|TRBJ2-3|NA|TRBV3-1
CASSPWGFTDTQYF
TGTGCCAGCAGCCCCTGGGGGTTCACAGATACGCAGTATTTT
>many|TRBJ1-4|NA|TRBV2
CASSEARAEKLFF
TGTGCCAGCAGTGAAGCCAGGGCCGAAAAACTGTTTTTT
>many|TRBJ2-5|NA|TRBV2
CASRTIETQYF
TGTGCCAGCAGGACGATTGAGACCCAGTACTTC
>NA|TRBJ1-1|NA|TRBV28
CASSLIVMNIEAFF
TGTGCCAGCAGTTTAATCGTAATGAACATTGAAGCTTTCTTT
>NA|TRBJ2-7|TRBD1|TRBV20-1
CSARGPYEQYF
TGCAGCGCCAGGGGGCCCTACGAGCAGTACTTC
>few|TRBJ1-5|TRBD1|TRBV11-1
CASSFRQGDYQPQHF
TGTGCCAGCAGCTTCAGACAGGGGGACTATCAGCCCCAGCATTTT
>NA|TRBJ1-3|NA|TRBV9
CASSVRPGNTIYF
TGTGCCAGCAGCGTACGGCCTGGAAACACCATATATTTT
>many|TRBJ2-7|NA|TRBV7-9
CASSPSYEQYF
TGTGCCAGCAGTCCGTCCTACGAGCAGTACTTC
>NA|TRBJ1-3|NA|TRBV9
CASSEVGSGNTIYF
TGTGCCAGCAGCGAAGTAGGCTCTGGAAACACCATATATTTT
>NA|TRBJ2-3|NA|TRBV28
CASSIPGTSTDTQYF
TGTGCCAGCAGTATACCCGGGACGAGCACAGATACGCAGTATTTT
>NA|TRBJ2-2|TRBD2|TRBV3-1
CASSQELAGRELFF
TGTGCCAGCAGCCAAGAACTAGCGGGAAGGGAGCTGTTTTTT
>NA|TRBJ2-3|TRBD2|TRBV6-1
CASSLSGSRDTQYF
TGTGCCAGCAGCCTTAGCGGGAGTCGGGATACGCAGTATTTT
>NA|TRBJ2-2|NA|TRBV30
CAWSVFVPNTGELFF
TGTGCCTGGAGTGTATTCGTACCTAACACCGGGGAGCTGTTTTTT
>few|TRBJ2-5|TRBD1|TRBV12-5
CASGHNPGQALQTQYF
TGTGCTAGTGGTCACAATCCGGGACAGGCCCTTCAGACCCAGTACTTC
>few|TRBJ1-2|TRBD1|TRBV19
CASSHDRAFGYTF
TGTGCCAGTAGTCACGACAGGGCATTTGGCTACACCTTC
>many|TRBJ2-7|TRBD2|TRBV6-5
CASSYILLAASYEQYF
TGTGCCAGCAGTTACATCTTGCTAGCGGCCTCCTACGAGCAGTACTTC
>NA|TRBJ2-5|NA|TRBV6-1
CASSERGKTQYF
TGTGCCAGCAGTGAGAGAGGAAAGACCCAGTACTTC
>NA|TRBJ1-1|NA|TRBV4-2
CASSQDPGGSTEAFF
TGTGCCAGCAGCCAAGACCCGGGTGGGTCCACTGAAGCTTTCTTT
>NA|TRBJ2-7|TRBD2|TRBV6-1
CASSVYGTTSSYEQYF
TGTGCCAGCAGTGTTTACGGGACTACCAGCTCCTACGAGCAGTACTTC
>NA|TRBJ2-1|NA|TRBV10-3
CAASRRGAWEQFF
TGTGCCGCCTCCCGTCGGGGGGCCTGGGAGCAGTTCTTC
>NA|TRBJ1-5|NA|TRBV28
CASSLYEIVQPQHF
TGTGCCAGCAGTCTTTACGAGATTGTTCAGCCCCAGCATTTT
>NA|TRBJ1-2|TRBD1|TRBV7-6
CASSLAGTGGTGGYTF
TGTGCCAGCAGCTTAGCTGGGACAGGGGGAACTGGTGGCTACACCTTC
>few|TRBJ1-2|TRBD1|TRBV7-8
CASSPGDRRNYGYTF
TGTGCCAGCAGCCCCGGGGACAGGCGAAACTATGGCTACACCTTC
>many|TRBJ1-1|NA|TRBV6-1
CASSENLGDTEAFF
TGTGCCAGCAGTGAAAATTTGGGGGACACTGAAGCTTTCTTT
>few|TRBJ1-4|TRBD1|TRBV12-3/TRBV12-4
CASSSQGDQEKLFF
TGTGCCAGCAGCTCCCAGGGGGACCAAGAAAAACTGTTTTTT
>many|TRBJ2-5|TRBD2|TRBV10-3
CAISESTGGTETQYF
TGTGCCATCAGTGAGTCGACGGGGGGGACAGAGACCCAGTACTTC
>NA|TRBJ2-2|TRBD2|TRBV12-3/TRBV12-4
CASSFLAGVSTGELFF
TGTGCCAGCAGTTTTCTGGCGGGAGTTAGCACCGGGGAGCTGTTTTTT
>few|TRBJ1-5|TRBD1|TRBV6-2/TRBV6-3
CASSYPSRQGMTSNQPQHF
TGTGCCAGCAGTTACCCCAGCCGACAGGGTATGACAAGTAATCAGCCCCAGCATTTT